This T cell receptor beta chain appears in the sequencing data of a study of T-cell memory formation after mild COVID-19. Overall study context: There were largely donor-specific TCR clusters. Study-wide points: Those CD4+ clones that contracted were mainly in CM and EM (CD8+ ones in EMRA). Later expanders leaned CD4+, whereas day 15 to 85 contracting clones were balanced CD4/CD8.

5'RACE, which relied on constant-segment primers, yielded TCR alpha and TCR beta cDNA libraries carrying sample barcodes and UMIs. TCRdb used MiXCR to reprocess the 5' RACE reads, holding one entry per CDR3 protein. This sample has 200,000 to 250,000 distinct CDR3 sequences, with 7.5% to 10% found just once. In regard to this clonotype: Antigen: not known.

Sequencing used PBMCs or a T cell subset sorted from them (not recorded which). This clonotype was obtained from a man aged 18 to 29 who had mild COVID-19 (a few samples of this study predate the infection). Cell type and time point are not known.

The CDR3 DNA reads as TGTGCCAGCAGTTTATCGATGGATTCCGGGGAGCTGTTTTTT. This gives the protein CASSLSMDSGELFF. V usage is TRBV28 and J usage is TRBJ2-2; D gene unclear. Germline V lookup: CDR1 MDHEN, CDR2 SYDVKM. The CDR3 runs 14 residues. V lost 1 base and J 6 bases, leaving 9 bases between the germline ends.